This is a list of T cell receptor beta chains from one sample in a study of blood T cell repertoires in COVID-19. TCRdb's table, derived via immunoSEQ multiplex PCR, lists solely in-frame clones and lacks some. The profile shows 120,000 or so clones, around 63% of them singletons. The sequenced sample was peripheral blood. The receptors come from a woman aged 70-85 years with acute or convalescent COVID-19. Each CDR3 is given with its conserved first and last residue. The order of the fields is CDR3 length, clone size, V gene, D gene, J gene, CDR3 protein, CDR3 DNA. The D gene is left open where the match is weak. Clone size is not always given. Where it is, it says once, few, many or a class for expanded clones.

CDR3 length: 15; clone size: .; V gene: TRBV6-1; D gene: .; J gene: TRBJ1-1; CDR3 protein: CASSDPAGRNTEAFF; CDR3 DNA: TGTGCCAGCAGTGACCCGGCGGGCCGGAACACTGAAGCTTTCTTT
CDR3 length: 19; clone size: .; V gene: TRBV19; D gene: TRBD1; J gene: TRBJ2-7; CDR3 protein: CASSIDLGQGASMSYEQYF; CDR3 DNA: TGTGCCAGTAGTATAGATCTGGGACAGGGGGCATCAATGTCCTACGAGCAGTACTTC
CDR3 length: 15; clone size: .; V gene: TRBV10-2; D gene: .; J gene: TRBJ2-1; CDR3 protein: CASRGVGSGVNEQFF; CDR3 DNA: TGCGCCAGCAGAGGGGTGGGGTCAGGGGTCAATGAGCAGTTCTTC
CDR3 length: 15; clone size: .; V gene: TRBV10-3; D gene: TRBD1; J gene: TRBJ1-1; CDR3 protein: CAISDYGTGGTEAFF; CDR3 DNA: TGTGCCATCAGTGACTATGGGACAGGGGGCACTGAAGCTTTCTTT
CDR3 length: 13; clone size: .; V gene: TRBV20-1; D gene: .; J gene: TRBJ1-2; CDR3 protein: CSASTPGWDGYTF; CDR3 DNA: TGCAGTGCTAGTACTCCAGGATGGGATGGCTACACCTTC
CDR3 length: 15; clone size: .; V gene: TRBV27; D gene: TRBD1; J gene: TRBJ1-2; CDR3 protein: CASSPSPGTEGSYTF; CDR3 DNA: TGTGCCAGCAGTCCCTCTCCCGGGACAGAGGGCAGCTACACCTTC
CDR3 length: 11; clone size: .; V gene: TRBV25-1; D gene: .; J gene: TRBJ1-4; CDR3 protein: CASSYLEKLFF; CDR3 DNA: TGTGCCAGCAGTTACTTAGAAAAACTGTTTTTT
CDR3 length: 16; clone size: .; V gene: TRBV28; D gene: TRBD1; J gene: TRBJ1-1; CDR3 protein: CASTSGTGGVDTEAFF; CDR3 DNA: TGTGCCAGCACCTCCGGGACAGGGGGCGTCGACACTGAAGCTTTCTTT
CDR3 length: 15; clone size: few; V gene: TRBV6-4; D gene: TRBD1; J gene: TRBJ1-6; CDR3 protein: CASSDSGTGNSPLHF; CDR3 DNA: TGTGCCAGCAGTGACTCCGGGACAGGGAATTCACCCCTCCACTTT
CDR3 length: 11; clone size: .; V gene: TRBV5-4; D gene: .; J gene: TRBJ1-1; CDR3 protein: CASSLNTEAFF; CDR3 DNA: TGTGCCAGCTCCTTGAACACTGAAGCTTTCTTT
CDR3 length: 13; clone size: many; V gene: TRBV25-1; D gene: TRBD1; J gene: TRBJ2-4; CDR3 protein: CASSSGTGSIQYF; CDR3 DNA: TGTGCCAGCAGTAGCGGGACAGGGTCCATTCAGTACTTC
CDR3 length: 13; clone size: once; V gene: TRBV28; D gene: .; J gene: TRBJ2-5; CDR3 protein: CASSLTGTPIQYF; CDR3 DNA: TGTGCCAGCAGTTTAACCGGGACACCAATCCAGTACTTC
CDR3 length: 13; clone size: .; V gene: TRBV19; D gene: .; J gene: TRBJ2-3; CDR3 protein: CASSIIRTDTQYF; CDR3 DNA: TGTGCCAGTAGTATAATCAGAACAGATACGCAGTATTTT
CDR3 length: 14; clone size: .; V gene: TRBV19; D gene: TRBD1; J gene: TRBJ1-1; CDR3 protein: CASSIRQGITEAFF; CDR3 DNA: TGTGCCAGTAGTATTCGACAGGGGATCACTGAAGCTTTCTTT
CDR3 length: 15; clone size: .; V gene: TRBV6-5; D gene: .; J gene: TRBJ2-3; CDR3 protein: CASSILAESTDTQYF; CDR3 DNA: TGTGCCAGCAGTATCTTAGCGGAAAGCACAGATACGCAGTATTTT
CDR3 length: 15; clone size: .; V gene: TRBV7-9; D gene: TRBD1; J gene: TRBJ2-5; CDR3 protein: CASRGDRGRVETQYF; CDR3 DNA: TGTGCCAGCAGGGGGGACAGGGGGCGTGTAGAGACCCAGTACTTC
CDR3 length: 16; clone size: .; V gene: TRBV19; D gene: TRBD1; J gene: TRBJ1-5; CDR3 protein: CASSILDRASNQPQHF; CDR3 DNA: TGTGCCAGTAGTATCCTCGACAGGGCGAGCAATCAGCCCCAGCATTTT
CDR3 length: 14; clone size: .; V gene: TRBV5-1; D gene: TRBD1; J gene: TRBJ2-7; CDR3 protein: CASSGTGPSYEQYF; CDR3 DNA: TGCGCCAGCAGCGGGACAGGACCCTCCTACGAGCAGTACTTC
CDR3 length: 17; clone size: .; V gene: TRBV11-3; D gene: .; J gene: TRBJ2-7; CDR3 protein: CASSLVGTRLLSYEQYF; CDR3 DNA: TGTGCCAGCAGCTTAGTTGGGACACGACTACTGAGCTACGAGCAGTACTTC
CDR3 length: 15; clone size: .; V gene: TRBV9; D gene: .; J gene: TRBJ2-3; CDR3 protein: CASSYRGAYTDTQYF; CDR3 DNA: TGTGCCAGCAGCTACCGGGGGGCTTATACAGATACGCAGTATTTT